The rows below give T cell receptor beta chains drawn from one sample of a study of shared clonotypes between healthy human individuals. Here immunoSEQ multiplex PCR was the method, and the copy in TCRdb shows in-frame clones only, minus some. The table lists over 400,000 clones, 70% to 85% of them singletons. What was sequenced was PBMCs. The receptor set was obtained from a woman between 35 and 50 years old in good health. Some clones in this sample may be carry-over from other donors' samples. The CDR3 runs from the conserved cysteine through the conserved F or W. A D gene is named only where the DNA matches it firmly. Only part of the rows carry a size: once, few, many, or a class if the clone is expanded.

d_call clone_size j_call v_call cdr3_nt cdr3_aa
TRBD2 once TRBJ2-7 TRBV27 TGTGCCAGCAGTTCGCCGGGACTAGCGGTCGAGCAGTACTTC CASSSPGLAVEQYF
TRBD2 NA TRBJ2-5 TRBV7-7 TGTGCTAGCAGCTTAGAGATAGCGGGAGGGGAGACCCAGTACTTC CASSLEIAGGETQYF
NA NA TRBJ2-6 TRBV7-7 TGTGCTAGCAGCTTAAATTCCGGCTCTGGGGCCAACGTCCTGACTTTC CASSLNSGSGANVLTF
NA NA TRBJ1-5 TRBV28 TGTGCCAGCAGCAACCAAAATCAGCCCCAGCATTTT CASSNQNQPQHF
TRBD2 NA TRBJ2-2 TRBV4-3 TGCGCCAGCAGCCCGGAAGCGGGAGGGCGGTTCGGGGAGCTGTTTTTT CASSPEAGGRFGELFF
NA NA TRBJ1-5 TRBV6-5 TGTGCCAGCAGTTTCAACTCCGGGGATCAGCCCCAGCATTTT CASSFNSGDQPQHF
NA NA TRBJ1-1 TRBV28 TGTGCCAGCATTGAGGCAGAAAACACTGAAGCTTTCTTT CASIEAENTEAFF
NA few TRBJ2-5 TRBV2 TGTGCCAGCAGGGGCCAAGAGACCCAGTACTTC CASRGQETQYF
NA few TRBJ1-5 TRBV9 TGTGCCAGCAGCGTAGACGGGTATAGCAATCAGCCCCAGCATTTT CASSVDGYSNQPQHF
TRBD2 NA TRBJ2-4 TRBV15 TGTGCCACCAGCAGAGTCCCTAGCGGGACCGTTAGCGTTCAGTACTTC CATSRVPSGTVSVQYF
TRBD2 NA TRBJ2-1 TRBV5-4 TGTGCCAGCAGCCAAGATGAAGGTAGCGGGAGCAATGAGCAGTTCTTC CASSQDEGSGSNEQFF
TRBD1 NA TRBJ1-2 TRBV6-1 TGTGCCAGCAAACCAGGGGGCTATGGCTACACCTTC CASKPGGYGYTF
NA few TRBJ1-6 TRBV11-2 TGTGCCAGCAGCTTAACGGGGCCCTCGTCACCCCTCCACTTT CASSLTGPSSPLHF
TRBD1 NA TRBJ1-5 TRBV28 TGTGCCAGCAGTCCGAGGACAGGGGCCTTAATCTTTTGGGGGAATCAGCCCCAGCATTTT CASSPRTGALIFWGNQPQHF
TRBD2 NA TRBJ2-3 TRBV9 TGTGCCAGCAGCCCCTTAGGACTAGCGGGAGACCCAGATACGCAGTATTTT CASSPLGLAGDPDTQYF
TRBD2 NA TRBJ2-7 TRBV19 TGTGCCAGTAGTATGGTACTAGCGGGAGGGCCCCTCTTCTACGAGCAGTACTTC CASSMVLAGGPLFYEQYF
NA NA TRBJ2-3 TRBV28 TGTGCCAGCAGTTTATCGGGATCGGCGGGCAGCAGATACACAGATACGCAGTATTTT CASSLSGSAGSRYTDTQYF
NA NA TRBJ2-7 TRBV11-2 TGTGCCAGCAGCTTAGGTTTGGGTCTGTACGAGCAGTACTTC CASSLGLGLYEQYF
NA NA TRBJ2-1 TRBV27 TGTGCCAGCAGTTTATCGACGGGGGTCTACAATGAGCAGTTCTTC CASSLSTGVYNEQFF
TRBD2 NA TRBJ2-3 TRBV11-1 TGTGCCAGCAGCTTAGTTCCAGCGGGAGTAGATACGCAATATTTT CASSLVPAGVDTQYF
TRBD2 NA TRBJ2-2 TRBV5-5 TGTGCCAGCAGCTTGCACGCTAGCGGGAACACCGGGGAGCTGTTTTTT CASSLHASGNTGELFF
TRBD2 NA TRBJ2-1 TRBV5-5 TGTGCCAGCAGCTTGGGGTCTAGCGGGAGGACCTACAATGAGCAGTTCTTC CASSLGSSGRTYNEQFF
NA NA TRBJ2-7 TRBV7-9 TGTGCCAGCAGAAAAACAGGGTCCTACGAGCAGTACTTC CASRKTGSYEQYF
NA NA TRBJ2-1 TRBV7-9 TGTGCCAGCAGCCCACGACTAGGGGCATACAATGAGCAGTTCTTC CASSPRLGAYNEQFF
NA once TRBJ1-4 TRBV27 TGTGCCAGCAACCGAAGGGGGGTAAATGAAAAACTGTTTTTT CASNRRGVNEKLFF
NA few TRBJ1-1 TRBV9 TGTGCCAGCAGCCCTTCCTGGGGGCCAGCTTTCTTT CASSPSWGPAFF
NA NA TRBJ1-1 TRBV11-3 TGTGCCAGCAGCAAGCAGGAAAGCACTGAAGCTTTCTTT CASSKQESTEAFF
NA NA TRBJ2-3 TRBV2 TGTGCCAGCAGTACTGAACAGGGTCCAGATACGCAGTATTTT CASSTEQGPDTQYF
NA NA TRBJ2-2 TRBV9 TGTGCCAGCAGCCCCCTACGACAGAACACCGGGGAGCTGTTTTTT CASSPLRQNTGELFF
NA NA TRBJ2-1 TRBV27 TGTGCCAGCAGCTGGGACTCATACAATGAGCAGTTCTTC CASSWDSYNEQFF
NA many TRBJ2-7 TRBV15 TGTGCCACCAGCAGAGAGGGGCTATCTGGGGAGCAGTACTTC CATSREGLSGEQYF
NA NA TRBJ2-2 TRBV5-1 TGCGCCAGCAGCTTGACTGGGCTAAACACCGGGGAGCTGTTTTTT CASSLTGLNTGELFF
TRBD2 NA TRBJ2-1 TRBV5-1 TGCGCCAGCAGCCTTACTAGCGGGAGGACTGAGCAGTTCTTC CASSLTSGRTEQFF